Many counts were recorded for the clone carrying this T cell receptor (beta chain). Its antigen remains unidentified. Genomic DNA provided the template from which TCR beta CDR3 was amplified by two-round multiplex PCR. The authors ran first-round PCR with primers specific to each TRBV and TRBJ gene. Using its own MiXCR run on the multiplex PCR reads, TCRdb lists one record per CDR3 protein. This table holds some 27,000 distinct CDR3 sequences, approximately 38% found once. Germline V gives CDR1 SNHLY, CDR2 FYNNEI. This CDR3 spans 15 amino acids. This entry is derived from a study of prognosis after radiotherapy for stage I lung cancer. About the study: The tumor was squamous cell carcinoma for 6 or 7 patients; for about a dozen, it was adenocarcinoma. Points from the study as a whole: In patients who developed distant metastases, Shannon entropy measured after stereotactic body radiation therapy was lower, and baseline Shannon entropy was not associated with metastases.

Sequencing was performed on PBMCs, taken before or after stereotactic body radiation therapy (not recorded which). The V and J genes are TRBV2 and TRBJ2-5; the D gene is possibly TRBD2 (6 bases). The end of the DNA fits TRBJ2-1 better, so the J call may be wrong. The sequence was collected from a donor over 45 with non-small cell lung cancer. CDR3 sequence (DNA): TGTGCCAGCACCTCCTTGGCGCCGGGACTGAATGAGCAGTTCTTC. Protein: CASTSLAPGLNEQFF.